This T cell receptor beta chain was recorded in a study of T cells in localized non-small cell lung cancer. Study-level results: Compared with tumor, uninvolved adjacent lung displayed greater T cell clonality, ranking highest overall. A median approximately 57 of the top 100 tumor clones appeared in adjacent lung. Among blood samples, higher T cell density accompanied longer overall survival.

Of note for this clone: Its antigen is not identified.

Method: immunoSEQ multiplex PCR; TCRdb's copy keeps in-frame clones and lacks some. The sample shows 52,000 or so clones, over 70% of them seen only once. This TCR was sampled from a man between 35 and 75 years old with stage III lung adenocarcinoma. The sample here was peripheral blood mononuclear cells, taken before any cancer treatment.

The CDR3 region has the DNA TGTGCCAGCACCAGACAGGGTGACGTTGGTGGCTACACCTTC. Translation gives CASTRQGDVGGYTF. V and J are TRBV6-5 and TRBJ1-2, with TRBD1 matching 7 bases. The CDR3 is made up of 14 amino acids. From germline, CDR1 is MNHEY and CDR2 SVGAGI. Losses at the gene ends were 7 bases for V and 7 bases for J; bases not matched to a gene: 12.